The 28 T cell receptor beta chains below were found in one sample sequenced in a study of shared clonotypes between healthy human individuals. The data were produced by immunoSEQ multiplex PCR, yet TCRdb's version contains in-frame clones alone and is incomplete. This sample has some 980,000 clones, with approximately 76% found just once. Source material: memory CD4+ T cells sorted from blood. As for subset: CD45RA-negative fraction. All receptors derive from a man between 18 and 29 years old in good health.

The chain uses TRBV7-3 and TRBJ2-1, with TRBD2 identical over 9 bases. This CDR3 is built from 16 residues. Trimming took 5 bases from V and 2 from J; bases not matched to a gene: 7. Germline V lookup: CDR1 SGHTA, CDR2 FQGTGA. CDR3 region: CASSPRIAGAYNEQFF. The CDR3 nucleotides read TGTGCCAGCAGCCCAAGAATAGCGGGGGCCTACAATGAGCAGTTCTTC.

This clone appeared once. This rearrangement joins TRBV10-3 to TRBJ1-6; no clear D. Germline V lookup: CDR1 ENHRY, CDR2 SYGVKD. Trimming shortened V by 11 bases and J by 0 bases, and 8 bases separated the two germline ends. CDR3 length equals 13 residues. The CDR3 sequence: CAVGSSYNSPLHF. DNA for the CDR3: TGTGCCGTAGGTAGCTCCTATAATTCACCCCTCCACTTT.

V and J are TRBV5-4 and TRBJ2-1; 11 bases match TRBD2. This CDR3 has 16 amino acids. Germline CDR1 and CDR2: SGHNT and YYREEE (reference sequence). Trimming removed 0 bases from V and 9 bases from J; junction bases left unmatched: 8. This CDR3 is CASSLGALAGGFEQFF. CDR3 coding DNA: TGTGCCAGCAGCTTGGGGGCCCTAGCGGGGGGCTTTGAGCAGTTCTTC.

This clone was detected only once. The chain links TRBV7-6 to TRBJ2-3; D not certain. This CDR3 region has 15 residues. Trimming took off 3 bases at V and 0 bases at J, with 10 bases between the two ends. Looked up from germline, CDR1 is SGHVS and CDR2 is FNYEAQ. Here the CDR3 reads CASSFKGSSTDTQYF. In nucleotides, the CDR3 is TGTGCCAGCAGCTTCAAAGGGTCTAGCACAGATACGCAGTATTTT.

CDR3 in DNA: TGTGCCAGCTCACCACGTAATGAAGAGACCCAGTACTTC. It encodes CASSPRNEETQYF. The chain couples TRBV18 to TRBJ2-5; D not certain. Per the germline V gene, CDR1 is KGHSH and CDR2 is LQKENI. V dropped 1 base and J dropped 3 bases, with 6 bases sitting between them. The CDR3 totals 13 residues.

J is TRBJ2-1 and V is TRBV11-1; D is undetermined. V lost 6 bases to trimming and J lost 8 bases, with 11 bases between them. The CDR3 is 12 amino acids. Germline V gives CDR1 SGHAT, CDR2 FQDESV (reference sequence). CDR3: CASRKDLHEQFF. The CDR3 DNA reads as TGTGCCAGCAGGAAAGACTTACATGAGCAGTTCTTC.

The CDR3, as DNA: TGTGCCAGCAGTGTGGAGGGGGTAGGAGGTGGTGAAAAACTGTTTTTT. Protein: CASSVEGVGGGEKLFF. The chain recombines TRBV2 with TRBJ1-4; D perhaps matches TRBD1 (6 bases). Germline CDR1 SNHLY, CDR2 FYNNEI. The CDR3 spans 16 residues. The V end lost 4 bases, the J end lost 7 bases, and 19 bases lay between the germline ends. The full variable domain, rest sourced from reference TRBV2 and TRBJ1-4, is EPEVTQTPSHQVTQMGQEVILRCVPISNHLYFYWYRQILGQKVEFLVSFYNNEISEKSEIFDDQFSVERPDGSNFTLKIRSTKLEDSAMYFCASSVEGVGGGEKLFFGSGTQLSVL.

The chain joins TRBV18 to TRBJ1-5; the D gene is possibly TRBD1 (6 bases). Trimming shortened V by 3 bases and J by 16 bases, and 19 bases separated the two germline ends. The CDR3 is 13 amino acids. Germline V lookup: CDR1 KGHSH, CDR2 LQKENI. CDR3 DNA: TGTGCCAGCTCACCGATTGGGGGCCCCGGAAGACATTTT. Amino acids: CASSPIGGPGRHF.

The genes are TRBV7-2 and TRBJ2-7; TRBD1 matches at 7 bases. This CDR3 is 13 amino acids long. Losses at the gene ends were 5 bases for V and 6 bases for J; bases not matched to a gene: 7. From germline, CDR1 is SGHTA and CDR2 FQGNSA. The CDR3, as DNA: TGTGCCAGCAGCAAAGGGGGCGAAGGCGAGCAGTACTTC. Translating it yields CASSKGGEGEQYF.

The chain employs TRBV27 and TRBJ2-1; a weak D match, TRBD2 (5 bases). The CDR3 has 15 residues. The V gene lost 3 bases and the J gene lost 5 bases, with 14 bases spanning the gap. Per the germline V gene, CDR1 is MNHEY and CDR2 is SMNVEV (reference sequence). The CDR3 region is CASSFGGTRNNEQFF. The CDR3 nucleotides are TGTGCCAGCAGTTTTGGCGGAACTAGGAACAATGAGCAGTTCTTC.

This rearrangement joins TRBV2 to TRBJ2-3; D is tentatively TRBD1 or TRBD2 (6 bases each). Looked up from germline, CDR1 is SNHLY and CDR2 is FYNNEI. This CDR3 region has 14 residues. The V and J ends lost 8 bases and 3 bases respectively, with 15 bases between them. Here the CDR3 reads CASQKPGATDTQYF. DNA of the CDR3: TGTGCCAGCCAGAAGCCGGGGGCAACAGATACGCAGTATTTT.

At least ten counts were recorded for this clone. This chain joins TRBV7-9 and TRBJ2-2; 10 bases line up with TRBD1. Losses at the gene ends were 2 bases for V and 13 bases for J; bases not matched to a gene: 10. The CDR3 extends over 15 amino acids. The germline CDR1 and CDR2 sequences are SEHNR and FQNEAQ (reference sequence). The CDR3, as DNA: TGTGCCAGCAGCTTACGACAGGGGGCGACGATTCGGCTGTTTTTT. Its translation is CASSLRQGATIRLFF.

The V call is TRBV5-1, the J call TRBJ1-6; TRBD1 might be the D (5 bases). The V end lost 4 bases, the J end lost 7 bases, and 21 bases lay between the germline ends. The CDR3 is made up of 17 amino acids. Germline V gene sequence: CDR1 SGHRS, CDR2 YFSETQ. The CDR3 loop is CASSGFRDRSPNSPLHF. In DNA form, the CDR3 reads TGCGCCAGCAGCGGCTTCCGGGACCGAAGTCCGAATTCACCCCTCCACTTT.

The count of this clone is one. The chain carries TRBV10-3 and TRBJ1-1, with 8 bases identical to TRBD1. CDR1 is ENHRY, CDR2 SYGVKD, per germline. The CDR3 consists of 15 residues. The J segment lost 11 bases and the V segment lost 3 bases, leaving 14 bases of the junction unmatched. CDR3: CAISESWDRNPGAFF. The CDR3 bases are TGTGCCATCAGTGAATCATGGGACAGGAACCCGGGGGCTTTCTTT.

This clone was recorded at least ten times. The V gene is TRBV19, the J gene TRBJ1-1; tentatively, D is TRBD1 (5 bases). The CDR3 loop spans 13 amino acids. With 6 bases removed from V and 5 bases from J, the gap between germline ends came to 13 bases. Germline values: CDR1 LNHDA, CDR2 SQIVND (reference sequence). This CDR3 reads CASSAGSWTEAFF. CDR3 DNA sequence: TGTGCCAGTAGCGCAGGGAGTTGGACTGAAGCTTTCTTT.

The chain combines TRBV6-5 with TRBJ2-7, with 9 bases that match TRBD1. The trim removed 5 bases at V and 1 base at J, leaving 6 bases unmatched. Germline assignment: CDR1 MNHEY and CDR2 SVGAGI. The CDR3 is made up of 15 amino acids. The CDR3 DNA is TGTGCCAGCAGTCGGACAGGGACAGGGTCCTACGAGCAGTACTTC. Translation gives CASSRTGTGSYEQYF.

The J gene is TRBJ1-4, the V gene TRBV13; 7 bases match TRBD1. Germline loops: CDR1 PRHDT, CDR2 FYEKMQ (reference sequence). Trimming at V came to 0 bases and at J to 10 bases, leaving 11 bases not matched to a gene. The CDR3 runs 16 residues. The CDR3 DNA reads TGTGCCAGCAGCTTAGGAGCCCCCTCGACAGGGACAAAACTGTTTTTT. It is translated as CASSLGAPSTGTKLFF.

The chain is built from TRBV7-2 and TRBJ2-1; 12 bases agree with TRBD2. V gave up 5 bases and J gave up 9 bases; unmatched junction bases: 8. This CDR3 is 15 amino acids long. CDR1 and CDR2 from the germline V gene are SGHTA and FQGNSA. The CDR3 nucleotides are TGTGCCAGCAGCGCGAGACTAGCGGGAGCTCTTGAGCAGTTCTTC. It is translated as CASSARLAGALEQFF.

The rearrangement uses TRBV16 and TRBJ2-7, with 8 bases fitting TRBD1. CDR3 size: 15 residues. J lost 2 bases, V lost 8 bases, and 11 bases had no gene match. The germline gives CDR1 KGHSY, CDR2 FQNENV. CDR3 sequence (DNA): TGTGCCAGCGCCCACCTAAGGACAGGGACCTACGAGCAGTACTTC. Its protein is CASAHLRTGTYEQYF.

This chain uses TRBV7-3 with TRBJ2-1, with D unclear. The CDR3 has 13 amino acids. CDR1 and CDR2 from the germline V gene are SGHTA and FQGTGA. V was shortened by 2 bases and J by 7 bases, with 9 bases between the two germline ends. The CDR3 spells CASSLQVQNEQFF. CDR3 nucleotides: TGTGCCAGCAGCTTACAGGTTCAGAATGAGCAGTTCTTC.

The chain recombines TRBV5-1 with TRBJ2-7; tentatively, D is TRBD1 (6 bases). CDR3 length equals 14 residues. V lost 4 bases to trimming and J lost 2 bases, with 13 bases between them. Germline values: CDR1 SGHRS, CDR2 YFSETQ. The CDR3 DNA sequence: TGCGCCAGCAGCCCAAAAGGGGGAACCTACGAGCAGTACTTC. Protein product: CASSPKGGTYEQYF. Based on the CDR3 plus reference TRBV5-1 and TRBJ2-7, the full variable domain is KAGVTQTPRYLIKTRGQQVTLSCSPISGHRSVSWYQQTPGQGLQFLFEYFSETQRNKGNFPGRFSGRQFSNSRSEMNVSTLELGDSALYLCASSPKGGTYEQYFGPGTRLTVT.

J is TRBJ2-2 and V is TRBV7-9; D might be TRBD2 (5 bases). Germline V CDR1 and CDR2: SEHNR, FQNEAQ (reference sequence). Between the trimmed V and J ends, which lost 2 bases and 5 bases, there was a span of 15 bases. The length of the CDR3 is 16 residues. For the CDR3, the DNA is TGTGCCAGCAGCTTATCGTCGGTCCGGGGAACCGGGGAGCTGTTTTTT. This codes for CASSLSSVRGTGELFF.

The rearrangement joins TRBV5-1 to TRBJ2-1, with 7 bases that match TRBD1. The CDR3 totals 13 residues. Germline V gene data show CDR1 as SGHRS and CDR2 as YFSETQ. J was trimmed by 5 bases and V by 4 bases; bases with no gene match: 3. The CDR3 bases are TGCGCCAGCAGCACGGGACAGCACAATGAGCAGTTCTTC. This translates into CASSTGQHNEQFF.

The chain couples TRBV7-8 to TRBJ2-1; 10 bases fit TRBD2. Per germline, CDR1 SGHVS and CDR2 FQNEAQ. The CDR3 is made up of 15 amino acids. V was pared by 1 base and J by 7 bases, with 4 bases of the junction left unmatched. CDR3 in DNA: TGTGCCAGCAGCTTAGGAGGACTAGCGGCAAATGAGCAGTTCTTC. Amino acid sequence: CASSLGGLAANEQFF.

As DNA, the CDR3 is TGTGCCAGTACCGAGGGACTAGCGGGAGAAGATGAGCAGTTCTTC. Translated: CASTEGLAGEDEQFF. V and J are TRBV19 and TRBJ2-1; 14 bases map to TRBD2. This CDR3 spans 15 amino acids. Germline V gene sequence: CDR1 LNHDA, CDR2 SQIVND (reference sequence). V lost 7 bases and J lost 8; bases outside the gene matches: 7.

The CDR3 DNA is TGTGCCAGCAGCTTAACTAGCGGCGCATCCTACGAGCAGTACTTC. Its protein is CASSLTSGASYEQYF. The rearrangement links TRBV7-2 to TRBJ2-7, with 8 bases matching TRBD2. The germline V gene has CDR1 SGHTA and CDR2 FQGNSA. The CDR3 runs 15 residues. V trimming: 2 bases; J trimming: 1 base; junction bases outside the gene matches: 4.

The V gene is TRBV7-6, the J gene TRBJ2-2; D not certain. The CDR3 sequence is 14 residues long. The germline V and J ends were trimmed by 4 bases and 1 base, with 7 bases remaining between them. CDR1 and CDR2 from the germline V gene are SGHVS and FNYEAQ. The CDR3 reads CASSSDMNTGELFF. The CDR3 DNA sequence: TGTGCCAGCAGCTCCGATATGAACACCGGGGAGCTGTTTTTT. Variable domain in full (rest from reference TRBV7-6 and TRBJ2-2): GAGVSQSPRYKVTKRGQDVALRCDPISGHVSLYWYRQALGQGPEFLTYFNYEAQQDKSGLPNDRFSAERPEGSISTLTIQRTEQRDSAMYRCASSSDMNTGELFFGEGSRLTVL.

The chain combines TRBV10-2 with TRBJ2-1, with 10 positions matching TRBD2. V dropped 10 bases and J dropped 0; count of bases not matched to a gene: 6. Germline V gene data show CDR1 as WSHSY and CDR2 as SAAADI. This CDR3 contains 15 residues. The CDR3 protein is CATSLAGGSYNEQFF. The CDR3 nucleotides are TGCGCCACGTCTTTAGCGGGAGGCTCCTACAATGAGCAGTTCTTC.